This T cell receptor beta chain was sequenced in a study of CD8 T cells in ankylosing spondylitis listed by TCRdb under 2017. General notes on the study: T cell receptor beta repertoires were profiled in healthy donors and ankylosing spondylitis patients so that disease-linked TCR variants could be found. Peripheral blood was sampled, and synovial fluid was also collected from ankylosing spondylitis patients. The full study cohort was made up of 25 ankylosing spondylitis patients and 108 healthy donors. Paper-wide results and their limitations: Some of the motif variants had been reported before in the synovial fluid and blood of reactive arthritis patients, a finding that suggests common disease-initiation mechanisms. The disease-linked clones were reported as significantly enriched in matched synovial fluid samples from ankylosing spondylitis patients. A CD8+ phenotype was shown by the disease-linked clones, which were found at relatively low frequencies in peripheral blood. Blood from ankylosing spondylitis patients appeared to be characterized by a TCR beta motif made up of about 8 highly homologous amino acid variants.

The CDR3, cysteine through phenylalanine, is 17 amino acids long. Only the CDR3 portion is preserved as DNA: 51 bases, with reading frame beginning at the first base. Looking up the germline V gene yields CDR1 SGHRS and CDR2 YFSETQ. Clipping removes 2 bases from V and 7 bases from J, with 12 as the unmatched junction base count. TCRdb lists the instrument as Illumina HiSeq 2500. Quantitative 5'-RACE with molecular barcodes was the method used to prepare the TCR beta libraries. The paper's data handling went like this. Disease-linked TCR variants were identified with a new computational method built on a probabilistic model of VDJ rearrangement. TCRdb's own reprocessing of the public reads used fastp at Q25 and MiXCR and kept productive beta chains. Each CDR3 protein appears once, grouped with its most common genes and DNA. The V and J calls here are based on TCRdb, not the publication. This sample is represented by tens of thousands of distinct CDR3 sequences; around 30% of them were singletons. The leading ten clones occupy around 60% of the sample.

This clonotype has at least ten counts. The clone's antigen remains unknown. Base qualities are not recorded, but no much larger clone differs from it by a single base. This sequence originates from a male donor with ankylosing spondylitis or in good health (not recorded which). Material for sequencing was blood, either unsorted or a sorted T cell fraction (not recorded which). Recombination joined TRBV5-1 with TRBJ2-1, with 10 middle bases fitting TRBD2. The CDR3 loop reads CASSFHQSGGAVNEQFF. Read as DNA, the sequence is TGCGCCAGCAGCTTCCACCAGAGCGGGGGGGCTGTAAATGAGCAGTTCTTC.